This T cell receptor beta chain comes out of a study of blood T cell repertoires in COVID-19. The overall study: T cells, B-cell-depleted T cells, or PBMCs supplied cDNA or gDNA.

In the original processing: Counts of nucleated cells, estimated from reference gene primer amplification, were obtained. TCRdb's copy holds only in-frame clones and misses some; the assay was immunoSEQ multiplex PCR. V, J and clone size are those of that table, while D and trimming were read from the DNA. The data show just over 20,000 clones, around 87% seen once. The specimen was peripheral blood. The receptor was isolated from a human donor in a cohort sampled during active COVID-19.

CDR3 bases: TGTGCCAGCAGTGAGGGGACAGGGGGGAGCACCGGGGAGCTGTTTTTT. It encodes CASSEGTGGSTGELFF. The chain employs TRBV6-1 and TRBJ2-2, with 11 positions matching TRBD1. Germline-derived CDR1 and CDR2 are MNHNS and SASEGT. CDR3 size: 16 residues. The trim removed 3 bases at V and 4 bases at J, leaving 4 bases unmatched.